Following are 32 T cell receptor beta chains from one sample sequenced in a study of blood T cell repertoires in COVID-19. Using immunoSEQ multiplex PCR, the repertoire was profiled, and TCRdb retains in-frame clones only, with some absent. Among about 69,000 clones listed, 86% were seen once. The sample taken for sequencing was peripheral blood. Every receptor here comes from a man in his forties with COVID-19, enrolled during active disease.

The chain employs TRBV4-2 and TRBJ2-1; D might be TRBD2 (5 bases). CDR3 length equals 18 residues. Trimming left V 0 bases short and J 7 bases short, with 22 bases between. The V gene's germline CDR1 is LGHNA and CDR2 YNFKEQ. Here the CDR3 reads CASSQDLRASRSKNEQFF. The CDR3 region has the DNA TGTGCCAGCAGCCAAGATCTGAGGGCCTCACGAAGTAAGAATGAGCAGTTCTTC.

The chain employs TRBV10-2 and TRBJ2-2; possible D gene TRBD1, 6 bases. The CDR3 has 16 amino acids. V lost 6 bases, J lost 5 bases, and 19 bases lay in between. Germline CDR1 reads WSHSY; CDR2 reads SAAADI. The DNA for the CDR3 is TGCGCCAGCAGCGACCGGGGCAGGGGATCGACCGGGGAGCTGTTTTTT. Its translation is CASSDRGRGSTGELFF.

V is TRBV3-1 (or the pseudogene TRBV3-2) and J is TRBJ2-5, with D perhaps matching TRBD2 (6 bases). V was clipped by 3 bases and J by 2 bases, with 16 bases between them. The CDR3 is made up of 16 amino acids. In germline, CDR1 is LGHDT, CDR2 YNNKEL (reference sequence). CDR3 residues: CASSHSAGSGQETQYF. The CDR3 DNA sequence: TGTGCCAGCAGCCACAGTGCGGGGAGCGGACAAGAGACCCAGTACTTC.

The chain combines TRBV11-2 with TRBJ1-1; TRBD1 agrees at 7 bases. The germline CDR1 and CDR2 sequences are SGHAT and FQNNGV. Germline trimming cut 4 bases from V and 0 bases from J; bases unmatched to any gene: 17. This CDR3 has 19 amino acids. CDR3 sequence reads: CASSSVLQGTRNLNTEAFF. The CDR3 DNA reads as TGTGCCAGCAGCTCAGTGTTACAGGGGACACGGAATTTGAACACTGAAGCTTTCTTT.

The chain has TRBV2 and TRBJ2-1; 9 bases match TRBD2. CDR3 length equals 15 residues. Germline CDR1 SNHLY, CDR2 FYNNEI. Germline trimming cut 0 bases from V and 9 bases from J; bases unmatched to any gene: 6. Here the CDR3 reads CASSEALAGRGEQFF. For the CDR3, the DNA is TGTGCCAGCAGTGAAGCGCTAGCGGGGAGGGGTGAGCAGTTCTTC.

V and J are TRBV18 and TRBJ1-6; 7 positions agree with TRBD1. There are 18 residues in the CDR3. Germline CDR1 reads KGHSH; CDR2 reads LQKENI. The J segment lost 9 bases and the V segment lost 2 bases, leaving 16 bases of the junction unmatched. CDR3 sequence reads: CASSPVSATGRRTSPLHF. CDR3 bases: TGTGCCAGCTCACCAGTTTCCGCGACAGGGCGGCGGACTTCACCCCTCCACTTT.

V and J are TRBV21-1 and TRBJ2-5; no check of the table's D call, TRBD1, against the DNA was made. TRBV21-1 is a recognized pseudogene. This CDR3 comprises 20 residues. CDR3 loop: CASSKVFRGTLGGIQETQYF. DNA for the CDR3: TGTGCCAGCAGCAAAGTTTTCAGGGGGACGCTGGGGGGCATCCAAGAGACCCAGTACTTC.

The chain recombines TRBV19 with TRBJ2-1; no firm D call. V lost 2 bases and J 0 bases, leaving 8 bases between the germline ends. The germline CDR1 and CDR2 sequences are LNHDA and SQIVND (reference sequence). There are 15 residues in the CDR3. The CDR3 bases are TGTGCCAGTAGTATATTTCTGAGCTCCTACAATGAGCAGTTCTTC. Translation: CASSIFLSSYNEQFF.

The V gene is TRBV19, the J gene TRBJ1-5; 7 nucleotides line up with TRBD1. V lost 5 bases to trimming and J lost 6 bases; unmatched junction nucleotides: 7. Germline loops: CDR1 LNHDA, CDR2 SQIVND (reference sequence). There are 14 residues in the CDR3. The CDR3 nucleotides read TGTGCCAGTAGTCCTTACAGGGACAGTCAGCCCCAGCATTTT. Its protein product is CASSPYRDSQPQHF.

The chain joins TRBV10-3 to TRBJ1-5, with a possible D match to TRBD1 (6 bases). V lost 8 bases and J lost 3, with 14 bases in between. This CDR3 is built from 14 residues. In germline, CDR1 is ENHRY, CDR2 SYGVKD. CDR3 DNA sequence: TGTGCCATCTCAGGACAGTTTAACAATCAGCCCCAGCATTTT. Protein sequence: CAISGQFNNQPQHF.

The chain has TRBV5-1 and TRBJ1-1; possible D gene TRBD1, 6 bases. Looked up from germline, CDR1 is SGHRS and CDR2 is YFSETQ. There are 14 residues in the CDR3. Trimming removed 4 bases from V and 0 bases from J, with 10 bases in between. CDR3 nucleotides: TGCGCCAGCAGCCAAGGACAGTTGAACACTGAAGCTTTCTTT. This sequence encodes CASSQGQLNTEAFF.

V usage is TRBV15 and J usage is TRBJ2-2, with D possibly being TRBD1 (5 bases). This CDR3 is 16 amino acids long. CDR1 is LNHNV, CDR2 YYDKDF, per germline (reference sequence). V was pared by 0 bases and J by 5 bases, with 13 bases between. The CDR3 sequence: CATSRDRVLLTGELFF. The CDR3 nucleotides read TGTGCCACCAGCAGAGACAGGGTACTACTGACCGGGGAGCTGTTTTTT.

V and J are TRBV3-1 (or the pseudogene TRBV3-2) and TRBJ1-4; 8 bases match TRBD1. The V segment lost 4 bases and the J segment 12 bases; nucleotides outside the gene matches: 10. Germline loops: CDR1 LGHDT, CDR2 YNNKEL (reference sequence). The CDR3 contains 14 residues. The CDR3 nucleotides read TGTGCCAGCAGCCCGACAGGGGCGGTGAAAGAACTGTTTTTT. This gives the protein CASSPTGAVKELFF.

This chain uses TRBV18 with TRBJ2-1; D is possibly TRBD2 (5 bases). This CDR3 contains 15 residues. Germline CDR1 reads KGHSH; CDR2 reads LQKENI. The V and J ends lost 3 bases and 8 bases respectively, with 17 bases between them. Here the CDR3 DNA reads TGTGCCAGCTCACCTACAGACTATGTTCAATATGAGCAGTTCTTC. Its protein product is CASSPTDYVQYEQFF.

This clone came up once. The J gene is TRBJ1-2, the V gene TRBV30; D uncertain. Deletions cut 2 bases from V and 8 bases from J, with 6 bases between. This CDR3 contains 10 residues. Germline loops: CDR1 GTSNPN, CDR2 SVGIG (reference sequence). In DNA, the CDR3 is TGTGCCTGGAGTCTTGAGGGCTACACCTTC. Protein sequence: CAWSLEGYTF.

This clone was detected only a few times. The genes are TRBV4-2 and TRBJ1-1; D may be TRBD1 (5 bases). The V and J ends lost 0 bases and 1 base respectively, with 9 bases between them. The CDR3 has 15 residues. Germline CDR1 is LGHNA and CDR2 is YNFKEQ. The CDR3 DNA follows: TGTGCCAGCAGCCAAGAGGGGGGAACGAACACTGAAGCTTTCTTT. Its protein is CASSQEGGTNTEAFF.

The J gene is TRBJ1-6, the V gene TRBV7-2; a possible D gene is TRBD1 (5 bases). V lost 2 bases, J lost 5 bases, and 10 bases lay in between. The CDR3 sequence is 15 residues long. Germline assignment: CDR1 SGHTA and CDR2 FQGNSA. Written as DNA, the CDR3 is TGTGCCAGCAGCTTACAGGGTGTCAATAATTCACCCCTCCACTTT. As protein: CASSLQGVNNSPLHF.

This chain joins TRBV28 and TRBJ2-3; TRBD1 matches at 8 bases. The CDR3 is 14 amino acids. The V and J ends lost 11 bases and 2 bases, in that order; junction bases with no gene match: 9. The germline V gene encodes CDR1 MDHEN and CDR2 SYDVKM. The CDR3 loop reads CAGRGGQDTDTQYF. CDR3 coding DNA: TGTGCCGGTAGAGGGGGACAGGACACAGATACGCAGTATTTT.

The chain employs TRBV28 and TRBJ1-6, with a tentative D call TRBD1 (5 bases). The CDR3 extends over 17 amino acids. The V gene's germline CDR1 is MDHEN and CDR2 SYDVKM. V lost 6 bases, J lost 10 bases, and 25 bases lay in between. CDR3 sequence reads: CASSTEGWGGGNSPLHF. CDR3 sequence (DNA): TGTGCCAGCAGCACCGAAGGCTGGGGGGGAGGTAACTCACCCCTCCACTTT. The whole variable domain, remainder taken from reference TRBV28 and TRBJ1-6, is DVKVTQSSRYLVKRTGEKVFLECVQDMDHENMFWYRQDPGLGLRLIYFSYDVKMKEKGDIPEGYSVSREKKERFSLILESASTNQTSMYLCASSTEGWGGGNSPLHFGNGTRLTVT.

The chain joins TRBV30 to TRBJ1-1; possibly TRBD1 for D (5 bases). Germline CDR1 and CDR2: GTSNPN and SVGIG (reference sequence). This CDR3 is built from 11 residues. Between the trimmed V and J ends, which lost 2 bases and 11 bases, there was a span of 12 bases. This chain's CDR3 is CAWSSQGAAFF. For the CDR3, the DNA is TGTGCCTGGAGTTCGCAGGGTGCCGCTTTCTTT.

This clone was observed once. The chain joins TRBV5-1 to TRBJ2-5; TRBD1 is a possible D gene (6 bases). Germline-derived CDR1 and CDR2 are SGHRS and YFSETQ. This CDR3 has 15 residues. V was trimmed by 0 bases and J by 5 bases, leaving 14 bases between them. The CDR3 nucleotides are TGCGCCAGCAGCTTGGCGGGACAAAAGGCCGAGACCCAGTACTTC. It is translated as CASSLAGQKAETQYF.

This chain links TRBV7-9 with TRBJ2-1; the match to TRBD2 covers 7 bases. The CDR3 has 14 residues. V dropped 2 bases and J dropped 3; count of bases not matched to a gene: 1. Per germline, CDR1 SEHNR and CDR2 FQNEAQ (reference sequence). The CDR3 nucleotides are TGTGCCAGCAGCTTAAGCGGGGACTACAATGAGCAGTTCTTC. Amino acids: CASSLSGDYNEQFF.

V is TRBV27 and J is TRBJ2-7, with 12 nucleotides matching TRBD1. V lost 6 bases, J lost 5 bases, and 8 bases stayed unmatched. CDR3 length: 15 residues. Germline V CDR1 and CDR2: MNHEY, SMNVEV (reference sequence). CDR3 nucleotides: TGTGCCAGCAGAGCCTTGGGACAGGGGGCCAACGAGCAGTACTTC. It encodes CASRALGQGANEQYF.

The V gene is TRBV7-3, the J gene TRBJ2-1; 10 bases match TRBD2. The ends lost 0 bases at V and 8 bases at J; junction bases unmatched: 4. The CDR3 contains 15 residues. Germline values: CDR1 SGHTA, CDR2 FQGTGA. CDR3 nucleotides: TGTGCCAGCAGCTTAACAGCGGGGGGGCCCCATGAGCAGTTCTTC. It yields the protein CASSLTAGGPHEQFF.

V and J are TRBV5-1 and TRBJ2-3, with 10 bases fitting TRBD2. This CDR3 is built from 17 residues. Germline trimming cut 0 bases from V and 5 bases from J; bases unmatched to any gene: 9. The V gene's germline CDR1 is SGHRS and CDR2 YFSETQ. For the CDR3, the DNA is TGCGCCAGCAGCTTGGGACTAGCGGGTTTCGAAGGAGATACGCAGTATTTT. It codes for CASSLGLAGFEGDTQYF.

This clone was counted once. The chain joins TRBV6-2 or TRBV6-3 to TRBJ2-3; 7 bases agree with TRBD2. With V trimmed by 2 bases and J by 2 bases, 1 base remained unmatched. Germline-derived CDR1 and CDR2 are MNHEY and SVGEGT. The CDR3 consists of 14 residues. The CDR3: CASSYRDYTDTQYF. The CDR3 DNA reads TGTGCCAGCAGTTACAGGGACTACACAGATACGCAGTATTTT.

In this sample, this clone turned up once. CDR3 in DNA: TGTGCCATCAGTGAAGCAGGGGGAAATCAGCCCCAGCATTTT. Residues: CAISEAGGNQPQHF. The chain employs TRBV10-3 and TRBJ1-5, with 7 bases fitting TRBD1. From germline, CDR1 is ENHRY and CDR2 SYGVKD. The CDR3 is made up of 14 amino acids. The J segment lost 4 bases and the V segment lost 3 bases, leaving 3 bases of the junction unmatched.

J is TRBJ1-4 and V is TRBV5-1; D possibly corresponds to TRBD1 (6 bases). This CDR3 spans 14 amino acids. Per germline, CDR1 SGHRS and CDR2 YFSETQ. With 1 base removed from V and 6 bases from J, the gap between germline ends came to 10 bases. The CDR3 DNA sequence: TGCGCCAGCAGCTTGACAGGGCGTGATGAAAAACTGTTTTTT. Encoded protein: CASSLTGRDEKLFF.

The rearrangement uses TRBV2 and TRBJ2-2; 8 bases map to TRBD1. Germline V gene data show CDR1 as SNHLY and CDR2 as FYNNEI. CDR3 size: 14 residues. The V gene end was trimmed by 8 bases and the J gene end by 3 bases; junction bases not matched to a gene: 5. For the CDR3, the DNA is TGTGCCAGCCTGAACAGGGGGGACACCGGGGAGCTGTTTTTT. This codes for CASLNRGDTGELFF.

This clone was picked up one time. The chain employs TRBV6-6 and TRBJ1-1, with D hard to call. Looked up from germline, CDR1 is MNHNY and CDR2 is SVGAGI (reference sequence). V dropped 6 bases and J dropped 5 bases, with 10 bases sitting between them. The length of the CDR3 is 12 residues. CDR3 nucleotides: TGTGCCAGCAGCCCGTCTCGGACTGAAGCTTTCTTT. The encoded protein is CASSPSRTEAFF.

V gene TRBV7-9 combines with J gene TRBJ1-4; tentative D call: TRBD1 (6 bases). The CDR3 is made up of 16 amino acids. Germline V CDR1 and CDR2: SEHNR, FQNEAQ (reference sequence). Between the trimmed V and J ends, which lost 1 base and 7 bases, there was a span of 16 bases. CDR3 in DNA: TGTGCCAGCAGCTTAGTATTCGGACAGAGGGGTGAAAAACTGTTTTTT. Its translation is CASSLVFGQRGEKLFF.

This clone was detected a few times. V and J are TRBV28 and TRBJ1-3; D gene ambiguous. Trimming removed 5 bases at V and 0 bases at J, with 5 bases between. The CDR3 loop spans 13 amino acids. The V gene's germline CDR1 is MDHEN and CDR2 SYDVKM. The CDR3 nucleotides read TGTGCCAGCAGTCCCAGCTCTGGAAACACCATATATTTT. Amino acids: CASSPSSGNTIYF. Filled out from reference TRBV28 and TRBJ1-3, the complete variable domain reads DVKVTQSSRYLVKRTGEKVFLECVQDMDHENMFWYRQDPGLGLRLIYFSYDVKMKEKGDIPEGYSVSREKKERFSLILESASTNQTSMYLCASSPSSGNTIYFGEGSWLTVV.